This TCR beta chain was recovered during a study of identical twins. Template switching added a universal primer site, and cDNA bore unique molecular identifiers. TCRdb redid the calling of the 5' RACE reads with MiXCR, one entry per CDR3 protein. The repertoire includes 1.5 million or so distinct CDR3 sequences, under 35% of them detected once, and under 0.35% sits in the top ten. Study-wide results and caveats: Reduced insertions were recorded for abundant cord blood beta clonotypes, with no such pattern in memory repertoires.

This clonotype was seen more than once but under ten times. What it binds is unknown. The clonotype was recovered from a newborn girl in good health. What was sequenced was cord blood.

CDR3 sequence reads: CASSEQGGRTPWNEQFF. The CDR3 DNA is TGTGCCAGCAGTGAACAGGGGGGCCGCACCCCTTGGAATGAGCAGTTCTTC. This chain links TRBV25-1 with TRBJ2-1, with D possibly being TRBD1 (7 bases). The length of the CDR3 is 17 residues. V was pared by 2 bases and J by 7 bases, with 21 bases between. CDR1 and CDR2 from the germline V gene are MGHDK and SYGVNS.